The 27 T cell receptor beta chains presented below share a single source sample, sequenced in a study of T cell repertoires in cytomegalovirus infection. MiXCR, applied by TCRdb to the reads, yields one record per CDR3 protein. The table shows 450,000 to 550,000 distinct CDR3 sequences, with approximately 16% occurring only once. Sequences were obtained from CD8+ T cells from PBMCs. Receptor source: a human donor in good health (CMV status not recorded). Some clones in this sample may be carry-over from other donors' samples.

A few counts support this clonotype. The rearrangement joins TRBV28 to TRBJ2-3, with a possible D match to TRBD2 (6 bases). Germline CDR1 and CDR2: MDHEN and SYDVKM. V dropped 7 bases and J dropped 0 bases, with 17 bases sitting between them. This CDR3 spans 16 amino acids. The CDR3, as DNA: TGTGCCAGCACCCACTTGGGGGGTGCTAGCACAGATACGCAGTATTTT. It translates to CASTHLGGASTDTQYF.

The chain couples TRBV20-1 to TRBJ2-1; 8 positions match TRBD2. CDR1 and CDR2 (germline): DFQATT, SNEGSKA (reference sequence). V trimming: 2 bases; J trimming: 0 bases; junction bases outside the gene matches: 15. This CDR3 contains 19 residues. The CDR3 DNA sequence: TGCAGTGCTAGATCGGTTCTAGCGGGTGACCTTAGCTCCTACAATGAGCAGTTCTTC. This translates into CSARSVLAGDLSSYNEQFF.

This clonotype occurred once. CDR3 region: CATSGGLAGIYNEQFF. CDR3 DNA: TGTGCCACCAGCGGTGGACTAGCGGGAATCTACAATGAGCAGTTCTTC. V usage is TRBV15 and J usage is TRBJ2-1, with 12 bases lining up with TRBD2. CDR3 size: 16 residues. V trimming: 5 bases; J trimming: 3 bases; junction bases outside the gene matches: 5. Germline V gene lookup returns CDR1 LNHNV and CDR2 YYDKDF (reference sequence).

This clonotype was seen more than once but under ten times. The rearrangement uses TRBV29-1 and TRBJ2-3; the D gene is possibly TRBD1 (7 bases). The ends were cut back, 7 bases at V and 5 bases at J, with 19 bases in the middle. Germline CDR1 SQVTM, CDR2 ANQGSEA. The length of the CDR3 is 14 residues. The CDR3 here is CSAHPEGAQDTQYF. Here the CDR3 DNA reads TGCAGCGCCCACCCGGAGGGGGCGCAAGATACGCAGTATTTT.

The table lists this clonotype with many counts. This chain uses TRBV7-3 with TRBJ2-1; perhaps TRBD1 as D (5 bases). The CDR3 consists of 15 residues. With 4 bases removed from V and 0 bases from J, the gap between germline ends came to 10 bases. Germline CDR1 is SGHTA and CDR2 is FQGTGA. The CDR3: CASSSVGLSYNEQFF. CDR3 nucleotides: TGTGCCAGCAGCTCCGTGGGGCTCTCCTACAATGAGCAGTTCTTC. Full variable domain (outside the CDR3, taken from reference TRBV7-3 and TRBJ2-1): GAGVSQTPSNKVTEKGKYVELRCDPISGHTALYWYRQSLGQGPEFLIYFQGTGAADDSGLPNDRFFAVRPEGSVSTLKIQRTERGDSAVYLCASSSVGLSYNEQFFGPGTRLTVL.

This clonotype was counted at least ten times. The J gene is TRBJ2-7, the V gene TRBV7-9; D may be TRBD1 or TRBD2 (5 bases each). The germline V gene has CDR1 SEHNR and CDR2 FQNEAQ (reference sequence). Deletions cut 10 bases from V and 2 bases from J, with 15 bases between. The CDR3 consists of 13 residues. Here the CDR3 DNA reads TGTGCCACCAGACGGGACGGAACCTACGAGCAGTACTTC. Protein: CATRRDGTYEQYF.

The sample holds many counts of this clonotype. V is TRBV7-9 and J is TRBJ2-2, with D hard to call. V lost 1 base and J lost 4, with 7 bases in between. The CDR3 totals 14 residues. Per the germline V gene, CDR1 is SEHNR and CDR2 is FQNEAQ (reference sequence). CDR3 in DNA: TGTGCCAGCAGCTTAGGTTGGACCACCGGGGAGCTGTTTTTT. Translation gives CASSLGWTTGELFF.

This clonotype was detected ten times or more. The chain links TRBV7-9 to TRBJ1-1; D ambiguous. The length of the CDR3 is 13 residues. V was pared by 1 base and J by 1 base, with 4 bases between. CDR1 and CDR2 from the germline V gene are SEHNR and FQNEAQ (reference sequence). Written as DNA, the CDR3 is TGTGCCAGCAGCTTAGAACAGAACACTGAAGCTTTCTTT. Amino acid sequence: CASSLEQNTEAFF.

This clonotype was picked up many times. The V call is TRBV12-3 or TRBV12-4, the J call TRBJ2-2, with 11 positions matching TRBD2. Trimming cost V 4 bases and J 6 bases; bases outside gene matches: 4. This CDR3 has 15 residues. The CDR3 DNA follows: TGTGCCAGCAGTTCTCGACTAGCGGGGTCCGGGGAGCTGTTTTTT. It codes for CASSSRLAGSGELFF.

J is TRBJ2-1 and V is TRBV25-1; the D gene is possibly TRBD1 (6 bases). The CDR3 is made up of 14 amino acids. Trimming cost V 5 bases and J 5 bases, with 13 bases left between them. Germline CDR1 is MGHDK and CDR2 is SYGVNS. In DNA form, the CDR3 reads TGTGCCAGCAGTAACAGGGTGATCAACAATGAGCAGTTCTTC. It is translated as CASSNRVINNEQFF.

The chain uses TRBV19 and TRBJ1-2; D might be TRBD1 (6 bases). The V gene's germline CDR1 is LNHDA and CDR2 SQIVND (reference sequence). The CDR3 has 17 amino acids. Between the trimmed V and J ends, which lost 5 bases and 1 base, there was a span of 20 bases. The CDR3 sequence is CASSLTPWTALNYGYTF. CDR3 DNA: TGTGCCAGTAGTCTTACCCCCTGGACAGCCCTTAACTATGGCTACACCTTC.

This clonotype was observed at least ten times. As DNA, the CDR3 is TGTGCCAGTAGTATAAAACGGCAGGGAGCAACCTACAATGAGCAGTTCTTC. Encoded protein: CASSIKRQGATYNEQFF. The chain couples TRBV19 to TRBJ2-1; possibly TRBD1 or TRBD2 for D (5 bases each). The V end was cut by 2 bases, the J end by 2 bases, with 16 bases between. In germline, CDR1 is LNHDA, CDR2 SQIVND (reference sequence). The CDR3 runs to 17 residues.

This clonotype occurred many times. This sequence joins TRBV7-9 and TRBJ2-1, with 9 nucleotides matching TRBD2. There are 17 residues in the CDR3. J lost 6 bases, V lost 7 bases, and 16 bases had no gene match. Looked up from germline, CDR1 is SEHNR and CDR2 is FQNEAQ (reference sequence). The CDR3 region is CASIAPSGTSIGNEQFF. The CDR3 DNA follows: TGTGCCAGCATAGCTCCTTCCGGGACTAGCATAGGCAATGAGCAGTTCTTC.

This clonotype was detected many times. The chain employs TRBV28 and TRBJ2-6; D call uncertain. The germline V and J ends were trimmed by 3 bases and 0 bases, with 12 bases remaining between them. Germline V CDR1 and CDR2: MDHEN, SYDVKM. There are 17 residues in the CDR3. This CDR3 reads CASSLELYRSGANVLTF. The CDR3 DNA follows: TGTGCCAGCAGTTTGGAACTCTATCGCTCTGGGGCCAACGTCCTGACTTTC.

The V gene is TRBV24-1, the J gene TRBJ2-3; 8 positions agree with TRBD2. CDR1 is KGHDR and CDR2 is SFDVKD in the germline V gene. Trimming removed 10 bases from V and 0 bases from J; junction bases left unmatched: 14. The CDR3 spans 17 residues. As DNA, the CDR3 is TGTGCCACTGCTAGCGGGCGCCTCTCTACTAGCACAGATACGCAGTATTTT. This gives the protein CATASGRLSTSTDTQYF.

The chain links TRBV5-6 to TRBJ1-1; no reliable D call. V was cut by 4 bases and J by 1 base, with 14 bases left in between. CDR3 length: 15 amino acids. Germline lookup yields CDR1 SGHDT and CDR2 YYEEEE. CDR3 residues: CASSPEGITNTEAFF. The CDR3 DNA reads as TGTGCCAGCAGCCCCGAGGGTATTACGAACACTGAAGCTTTCTTT.

The rearrangement links TRBV5-5 to TRBJ1-5, with D unresolved. The V end lost 0 bases, the J end lost 1 base, and 14 bases lay between the germline ends. Germline CDR1 reads SGHKS; CDR2 reads YYEKEE (reference sequence). This CDR3 has 17 amino acids. Here the CDR3 DNA reads TGTGCCAGCAGCTTGGGGGCAGAAACATGGAGCAATCAGCCCCAGCATTTT. Translation gives CASSLGAETWSNQPQHF.

The rearrangement links TRBV5-6 to TRBJ2-7; D may match TRBD1 or TRBD2 (5 bases each). Germline values: CDR1 SGHDT, CDR2 YYEEEE. The CDR3 is made up of 16 amino acids. V was trimmed by 4 bases and J by 2 bases, leaving 19 bases between them. CDR3 sequence (DNA): TGTGCCAGCAGCCCCAGCCCGGGACGCGGAGCCTACGAGCAGTACTTC. Encoded protein: CASSPSPGRGAYEQYF.

This chain links TRBV9 with TRBJ2-1; D uncertain. V gave up 0 bases and J gave up 0 bases, with 10 bases separating them. The CDR3 length is 16 residues. The germline V gene has CDR1 SGDLS and CDR2 YYNGEE. Here the CDR3 DNA reads TGTGCCAGCAGCGTAGATGACGGCAGCTCCTACAATGAGCAGTTCTTC. Amino acid sequence: CASSVDDGSSYNEQFF. The full variable domain, its missing parts supplied by reference TRBV9 and TRBJ2-1, is DSGVTQTPKHLITATGQRVTLRCSPRSGDLSVYWYQQSLDQGLQFLIQYYNGEERAKGNILERFSAQQFPDLHSELNLSSLELGDSALYFCASSVDDGSSYNEQFFGPGTRLTVL.

This clonotype was counted a few times. The rearrangement uses TRBV7-9 and TRBJ2-3; D gene unclear. The CDR3 has 12 residues. Germline-derived CDR1 and CDR2 are SEHNR and FQNEAQ (reference sequence). The V end was cut by 5 bases, the J end by 8 bases, with 11 bases between. The CDR3 reads CASSHRSSTQYF. For the CDR3, the DNA is TGTGCCAGCAGCCACCGAAGCTCTACGCAGTATTTT.

The V call is TRBV2, the J call TRBJ1-6; no definite D call. Germline V gene lookup returns CDR1 SNHLY and CDR2 FYNNEI. This CDR3 has 17 amino acids. The ends were cut back, 7 bases at V and 6 bases at J, with 22 bases in the middle. The CDR3 reads CASTLSEGPSINSPLHF. The CDR3 nucleotides read TGTGCCAGCACCCTAAGCGAGGGCCCTAGTATTAATTCACCCCTCCACTTT. Using reference TRBV2 and TRBJ1-6 for the parts outside the CDR3, the full variable domain is EPEVTQTPSHQVTQMGQEVILRCVPISNHLYFYWYRQILGQKVEFLVSFYNNEISEKSEIFDDQFSVERPDGSNFTLKIRSTKLEDSAMYFCASTLSEGPSINSPLHFGNGTRLTVT.

This clonotype was seen repeatedly, ten times or more. The chain joins TRBV12-3 or TRBV12-4 to TRBJ1-3, with D perhaps TRBD1 (6 bases). Trimming pared 5 bases from V and 2 bases from J, leaving 13 bases between. The CDR3 totals 15 residues. The CDR3 sequence is CASSPRGLAGNTIYF. CDR3 sequence (DNA): TGTGCCAGCAGTCCCAGGGGATTAGCTGGAAACACCATATATTTT.

In its sample, this clonotype was seen many times. The chain has TRBV11-2 and TRBJ2-4, with TRBD2 identical over 7 bases. The V and J ends lost 1 base and 3 bases, in that order; junction bases with no gene match: 0. Germline loops: CDR1 SGHAT, CDR2 FQNNGV. The CDR3 has 14 amino acids. The CDR3 DNA sequence: TGTGCCAGCAGCTTAGCGGGGGGCAAAAACATTCAGTACTTC. Encoded protein: CASSLAGGKNIQYF.

The chain combines TRBV20-1 with TRBJ2-7; 14 nucleotides agree with TRBD2. J gave up 0 bases and V 5 bases, and 9 bases lay outside the gene matches. The CDR3 has 17 residues. Per germline, CDR1 DFQATT and CDR2 SNEGSKA (reference sequence). The DNA for the CDR3 is TGCAGTGCTGACCCCGTAGGACTAGCGGGAGGCTCCTACGAGCAGTACTTC. Protein product: CSADPVGLAGGSYEQYF.

This clonotype was recorded at least ten times. The CDR3 protein is CASSVLAGGLYEQYF. The CDR3 nucleotides are TGTGCCAGCAGTGTACTAGCGGGGGGGCTATACGAGCAGTACTTC. This chain links TRBV12-3 or TRBV12-4 with TRBJ2-7, with 13 bases aligning to TRBD2. J gave up 4 bases and V 5 bases, and 5 bases lay outside the gene matches. The length of the CDR3 is 15 residues.

This clonotype was counted between two and nine times. The rearrangement links TRBV7-9 to TRBJ2-3; no clear D gene. Trimming took 3 bases from V and 0 from J, leaving 13 bases between them. This CDR3 comprises 16 residues. The germline V gene encodes CDR1 SEHNR and CDR2 FQNEAQ (reference sequence). The CDR3 reads CASSFDLETSTDTQYF. CDR3 nucleotides: TGTGCCAGCAGCTTCGATCTCGAGACTAGCACAGATACGCAGTATTTT. Based on the CDR3 plus reference TRBV7-9 and TRBJ2-3, the full variable domain is DTGVSQNPRHKITKRGQNVTFRCDPISEHNRLYWYRQTLGQGPEFLTYFQNEAQLEKSRLLSDRFSAERPKGSFSTLEIQRTEQGDSAMYLCASSFDLETSTDTQYFGPGTRLTVL.

The count of this clonotype is one. This may come from a read error, since a much larger clone is one base off. The chain uses TRBV11-2 and TRBJ2-7; TRBD2 matches at 8 bases. The CDR3 contains 12 residues. Trimming removed 3 bases from V and 12 bases from J; junction bases left unmatched: 7. In germline, CDR1 is SGHAT, CDR2 FQNNGV. This CDR3 is CASSFGSGGRYF. CDR3 nucleotides: TGTGCCAGCAGCTTCGGGTCGGGGGGGCGGTACTTC.